This is a list of T cell receptor beta chains from one sample in a study of blood T cell repertoires in COVID-19. TCRdb's table, derived via immunoSEQ multiplex PCR, lists solely in-frame clones and lacks some. The repertoire includes roughly 200,000 clones, roughly 82% of them detected once, and under 15% sits in the top ten. Sequenced input: peripheral blood. The receptors were gathered from a human donor in a cohort sampled during active COVID-19. CDR3s include the opening cysteine and the closing phenylalanine or tryptophan. The D gene is left open where the match is weak. The size of a clone is reported for some rows only, either as once, few or many, or as a class for expanded clones.

TRBJ1-4 TRBV5-4 NA NA TGTGCCAGCAGCTTAGGGGGAGGGGCTGAAAAACTGTTTTTT CASSLGGGAEKLFF
TRBJ1-1 TRBV6-4 NA few TGTGCCACCAGGGCAGGGTCGAACACTGAAGCTTTCTTT CATRAGSNTEAFF
TRBJ2-5 TRBV24-1 NA NA TGTGCCACCAGTGAGAGGGAGACCCAGTACTTC CATSERETQYF
TRBJ2-7 TRBV6-5 TRBD1 once TGTGCCAGCAGACAGGGGTTCGAGCAGTACTTC CASRQGFEQYF
TRBJ2-7 TRBV28 TRBD2 many TGTGCCAGCAGTAATGGGGCGGGAGGTGCTTACGAGCAGTACTTC CASSNGAGGAYEQYF
TRBJ2-7 TRBV11-2 TRBD2 NA TGTGCCAGCAGCGGAATAGCGGGAGGTTACGAGCAGTACTTC CASSGIAGGYEQYF
TRBJ2-7 TRBV7-2 TRBD2 once TGTGCCAGCAGCCTAAGACTAGCCTCCTACGAGCAGTACTTC CASSLRLASYEQYF
TRBJ2-7 TRBV5-1 NA few TGCGCCAGCAGCTCCCGGGGGAGCTCCTACGAGCAGTACTTC CASSSRGSSYEQYF
TRBJ1-6 TRBV5-1 TRBD1 NA TGCGCCAGCAGCGTAACTCGGACAGGGGATAATTCACCCCTCCACTTT CASSVTRTGDNSPLHF
TRBJ2-2 TRBV5-1 NA NA TGCGCCAGCAGCTTGTGGTCAGGGATTGACGGGGAGCTGTTTTTT CASSLWSGIDGELFF
TRBJ2-1 TRBV3-1/TRBV3-2 TRBD2 once TGTGCCAGCAGCCAAGGACTAGCGGGAGTTTATGAGCAGTTCTTC CASSQGLAGVYEQFF
TRBJ1-1 TRBV28 NA NA TGTGCCAGCAGATTAAAATACGGCGGGGGTGAAGCTTTCTTT CASRLKYGGGEAFF
TRBJ1-5 TRBV9 NA NA TGTGCCAGCAGCCTCACGTCGTGGGGAGGTGGGCCCCAGCATTTT CASSLTSWGGGPQHF
TRBJ1-2 TRBV29-1 TRBD1 NA TGCAGCGTTGAAGCTGGACAGGGCGGCTATGGCTACACCTTC CSVEAGQGGYGYTF
TRBJ2-5 TRBV5-6 NA NA TGTGCCAGCAGCATCGGACGGACTACCCAGTACTTC CASSIGRTTQYF
TRBJ2-1 TRBV19 NA NA TGTGCCAGTATGCTTACAATAGACCGGGGAGTCAGCGGCTCCTACAATGAGCAGTTCTTC CASMLTIDRGVSGSYNEQFF
TRBJ2-7 TRBV5-4 TRBD2 NA TGTGCCAGCAGCCCGGGACTAGCGGGTCCTACCTACGAGCAGTACTTC CASSPGLAGPTYEQYF
TRBJ2-5 TRBV6-5 NA NA TGTGCCAGCAGTTACTCCCAGGCCCAAGAGACCCAGTACTTC CASSYSQAQETQYF
TRBJ2-2 TRBV29-1 NA NA TGCAGCGACCAACTTGCGAACACCGGGGAGCTGTTTTTT CSDQLANTGELFF
TRBJ2-7 TRBV28 NA NA TGTGCCAGCAGTTTATGGACAGCTTCCTACGAGCAGTACTTC CASSLWTASYEQYF